These 25 T cell receptor beta chains were sequenced from one sample in a study of CDR3 diversity in severe acne. One entry per CDR3 protein results from TCRdb running MiXCR on the PCR reads. The profile covers roughly 100,000 distinct CDR3 sequences, with roughly half appearing a single time and approximately 13% taken by the ten largest. The sequencing input was blood. All receptors come from a male donor with acne.

The chain joins TRBV11-1 to TRBJ2-7; 16 bases map to TRBD2. With V trimmed by 5 bases and J by 4 bases, 14 bases remained unmatched. The length of the CDR3 is 19 residues. CDR1 and CDR2 from the germline V gene are SGHAT and FQDESV (reference sequence). Here the CDR3 DNA reads TGTGCCAGCAGCCCCCGCCCTGGGACTAGCGGGAGGGCCTGGTACGAGCAGTACTTC. This encodes CASSPRPGTSGRAWYEQYF.

This clonotype was recorded a few times. A read error may account for a junction end that differs from germline. CDR3 nucleotide sequence: TGTGCCAGCAGCCCTTACAAGAGTAGCGGGGACACTGAAGCTTTCTTC. Amino acids: CASSPYKSSGDTEAFF. The genes are TRBV27 and TRBJ1-1; D perhaps matches TRBD1 (6 bases). Germline V gene data show CDR1 as MNHEY and CDR2 as SMNVEV (reference sequence). The CDR3 runs 16 residues.

The chain recombines TRBV19 with TRBJ2-7, with 7 bases matching TRBD2. V dropped 7 bases and J dropped 7; count of bases not matched to a gene: 31. The CDR3 totals 20 residues. Germline CDR1 reads LNHDA; CDR2 reads SQIVND (reference sequence). CDR3 in DNA: TGTGCCAGTAAAAGACTAGCCCAACCGGGGAGCAGACTAGCCCCACGGGAGCAGTACTTC. Its protein product is CASKRLAQPGSRLAPREQYF.

This clonotype was counted at least ten times. The gene calls are TRBV7-9 and TRBJ2-7, with D tentatively TRBD2 (5 bases). The CDR3 runs 12 residues. The germline V gene encodes CDR1 SEHNR and CDR2 FQNEAQ (reference sequence). With 3 bases removed from V and 6 bases from J, the gap between germline ends came to 9 bases. CDR3 in amino acids: CASSLTNREQYF. The CDR3, as DNA: TGTGCCAGCAGCTTGACTAACCGCGAGCAGTACTTC.

V is TRBV4-1 and J is TRBJ2-2; 7 bases align to TRBD2. The CDR3 contains 16 residues. CDR1 and CDR2 from the germline V gene are MGHRA and YSYEKL. Trimming took 0 bases from V and 4 from J; bases not matched to a gene: 5. CDR3 amino acids: CASSQDAGAVTGELFF. CDR3 nucleotides: TGCGCCAGCAGCCAAGATGCGGGAGCGGTCACCGGGGAGCTGTTTTTT.

A few counts support this clonotype. The chain links TRBV25-1 to TRBJ1-6; no clear D. From germline, CDR1 is MGHDK and CDR2 SYGVNS. This CDR3 contains 14 residues. V was clipped by 2 bases and J by 10 bases, with 12 bases between them. The CDR3 is CASSEHSGGSPLHF. CDR3 sequence (DNA): TGTGCCAGCAGTGAACACTCGGGTGGATCACCCCTCCACTTT.

V usage is TRBV29-1 and J usage is TRBJ1-4; D gene unclear. The V end lost 3 bases, the J end lost 8 bases, and 16 bases lay between the germline ends. The germline V gene has CDR1 SQVTM and CDR2 ANQGSEA. The length of the CDR3 is 14 residues. The CDR3: CSVDTAEDGEKLFF. For the CDR3, the DNA is TGCAGCGTTGACACCGCTGAGGACGGCGAAAAACTGTTTTTT.

In the case of this clonotype: A much more abundant neighbour one base away suggests this may be a read error. The CDR3 protein is CASSLAIQETQYF. For the CDR3, the DNA is TGTGCCAGCAGCTTAGCAATCCAAGAGACCCAGTACTTC. The chain carries TRBV7-9 and TRBJ2-5; D remains ambiguous. The CDR3 loop spans 13 amino acids. Germline V lookup: CDR1 SEHNR, CDR2 FQNEAQ (reference sequence). Trimming removed 0 bases at V and 1 base at J, with 3 bases between.

This clonotype was recorded at least ten times. The chain couples TRBV10-3 to TRBJ2-3, with 8 bases that match TRBD2. CDR3 length equals 13 residues. With V trimmed by 6 bases and J by 3 bases, 2 bases remained unmatched. Looked up from germline, CDR1 is ENHRY and CDR2 is SYGVKD. The CDR3 is CAIRLAGTDTQYF. CDR3 coding DNA: TGTGCCATCAGGTTAGCGGGGACAGATACGCAGTATTTT.

By share, this clonotype counts as medium-sized. The chain uses TRBV7-3 and TRBJ2-7, with D perhaps given as TRBD1 or TRBD2 (5 bases each). Germline V gene data show CDR1 as SGHTA and CDR2 as FQGTGA. This CDR3 spans 13 amino acids. The ends were cut back, 1 base at V and 4 bases at J, with 8 bases in the middle. The CDR3 DNA reads as TGTGCCAGCAGCTTAAATGGGGGATACGAGCAGTACTTC. Protein product: CASSLNGGYEQYF. The full variable domain, rest sourced from reference TRBV7-3 and TRBJ2-7, is GAGVSQTPSNKVTEKGKYVELRCDPISGHTALYWYRQSLGQGPEFLIYFQGTGAADDSGLPNDRFFAVRPEGSVSTLKIQRTERGDSAVYLCASSLNGGYEQYFGPGTRLTVT.

The rearrangement joins TRBV5-6 to TRBJ1-2; D remains unclear. This CDR3 is 13 amino acids long. Germline CDR1 reads SGHDT; CDR2 reads YYEEEE. V was trimmed by 5 bases and J by 4 bases, leaving 12 bases between them. This CDR3 reads CASRPPGSYGYTF. The CDR3 coding sequence is TGTGCCAGCAGGCCGCCGGGTTCCTATGGCTACACCTTC.

This clonotype was detected only a few times. The gene calls are TRBV19 and TRBJ2-4; no definite D call. CDR1 and CDR2 (germline): LNHDA, SQIVND (reference sequence). The ends were cut back, 9 bases at V and 1 base at J, with 25 bases in the middle. This CDR3 spans 18 amino acids. The CDR3 reads CASSHMGPVAMAKNIQYF. The CDR3 DNA reads as TGTGCCAGCTCTCATATGGGCCCAGTCGCTATGGCCAAAAACATTCAGTACTTC.

This clonotype showed up just a few times. The gene calls are TRBV25-1 and TRBJ2-6; D is uncertain. The CDR3 runs to 16 residues. CDR1 MGHDK and CDR2 SYGVNS come from the germline V gene. Trimming shortened V by 0 bases and J by 1 base, and 7 bases separated the two germline ends. CDR3 sequence: CASSEYIPSGANVLTF. In DNA form, the CDR3 reads TGTGCCAGCAGTGAATATATTCCATCTGGGGCCAACGTCCTGACTTTC.

This chain connects TRBV24-1 to TRBJ1-6, with 8 bases fitting TRBD1. CDR3 length: 14 residues. The V segment lost 4 bases and the J segment 14 bases; nucleotides outside the gene matches: 9. The germline gives CDR1 KGHDR, CDR2 SFDVKD. CDR3 region: CATSDSGQGNTLHF. The CDR3 DNA sequence: TGTGCCACCAGTGACTCTGGACAGGGTAACACCCTCCACTTT.

This chain uses TRBV7-3 with TRBJ2-5, with 13 bases fitting TRBD2. The CDR3 has 17 amino acids. Germline-derived CDR1 and CDR2 are SGHTA and FQGTGA. J gave up 2 bases and V 4 bases, and 7 bases lay outside the gene matches. The CDR3 loop reads CASSCWTSGSLQETQYF. CDR3 nucleotides: TGTGCCAGCAGCTGTTGGACTAGCGGGAGTCTACAAGAGACCCAGTACTTC.

This clonotype was seen many times. The V and J genes are TRBV7-2 and TRBJ1-3; D gene unclear. Germline CDR1 is SGHTA and CDR2 is FQGNSA. The CDR3 loop spans 14 amino acids. Trimming pared 5 bases from V and 1 base from J, leaving 9 bases between. The CDR3 here is CASSPIGSGNTIYF. DNA for the CDR3: TGTGCCAGCAGCCCCATAGGGTCTGGAAACACCATATATTTT.

On this clonotype itself: This clone may be a read error of a much larger clone one base away. This chain uses TRBV5-6 with TRBJ2-7, with D unresolved. The CDR3 covers 14 residues. V was cut by 1 base and J by 2 bases, with 10 bases left in between. The germline gives CDR1 SGHDT, CDR2 YYEEEE. For the CDR3, the DNA is TGTGCCAGCAGCTTGTTAGGCAGTACCTACGAGCAGTACTTC. Its protein product is CASSLLGSTYEQYF.

The rearrangement uses TRBV10-3 and TRBJ2-3; 8 bases align to TRBD2. J gave up 0 bases and V 8 bases, and 13 bases lay outside the gene matches. The CDR3 sequence is 17 residues long. CDR1 and CDR2 from the germline V gene are ENHRY and SYGVKD. Here the CDR3 reads CAIRGLAGGPSTDTQYF. For the CDR3, the DNA is TGTGCCATCCGTGGGCTAGCGGGTGGACCTAGCACAGATACGCAGTATTTT.

On this clonotype: Compared with germline, one end of the junction differs, possibly owing to a read error. The chain recombines TRBV15 with TRBJ2-7; 11 bases are shared with TRBD1. There are 16 residues in the CDR3. Per the germline V gene, CDR1 is LNHNV and CDR2 is YYDKDF (reference sequence). As DNA, the CDR3 is TGTGCCACCAGCACATCTCGGACAGGGGGCCCCTACGGGCAGTACTTC. It yields the protein CATSTSRTGGPYGQYF.

At least ten counts were recorded for this clonotype. This rearrangement joins TRBV10-1 to TRBJ1-5, with D hard to call. This CDR3 has 14 amino acids. V lost 0 bases and J 1 base, leaving 4 bases between the germline ends. The germline V gene has CDR1 WNHNN and CDR2 SYGVQD (reference sequence). CDR3 loop: CASSESLSNQPQHF. In nucleotides, the CDR3 is TGCGCCAGCAGTGAGTCCTTGAGCAATCAGCCCCAGCATTTT.

J is TRBJ2-2 and V is TRBV14; D perhaps matches TRBD1 (6 bases). CDR1 is SGHDN, CDR2 FVKESK, per germline. The CDR3 is 14 amino acids. Trimming pared 4 bases from V and 4 bases from J, leaving 10 bases between. The CDR3 coding sequence is TGTGCCAGCAGCCGCCAGGGGATCACCGGGGAGCTGTTTTTT. Translated, it gives CASSRQGITGELFF.

This chain joins TRBV9 and TRBJ2-2, with D perhaps TRBD1 (6 bases). This CDR3 comprises 16 residues. Trimming removed 0 bases at V and 4 bases at J, with 13 bases between. Germline V gene sequence: CDR1 SGDLS, CDR2 YYNGEE. The CDR3 DNA reads as TGTGCCAGCAGCGTAGGGTGGGGGCTGGGCACCGGGGAGCTGTTTTTT. Its translation: CASSVGWGLGTGELFF.

The chain has TRBV7-9 and TRBJ1-2; D gene ambiguous. Looked up from germline, CDR1 is SEHNR and CDR2 is FQNEAQ (reference sequence). The CDR3 totals 14 residues. V was pared by 9 bases and J by 8 bases, with 22 bases between. The CDR3 coding sequence is TGTGCCAGTAGTATGTCGGCCGGCCCCAGGGGCTACACCTTC. Amino acid sequence: CASSMSAGPRGYTF.

This clonotype was picked up a small number of times. V gene TRBV18 combines with J gene TRBJ2-5; D gene unclear. Germline lookup yields CDR1 KGHSH and CDR2 LQKENI. V lost 5 bases and J lost 0, with 4 bases in between. The length of the CDR3 is 12 residues. In DNA, the CDR3 is TGTGCCAGCTCATCCAACCAAGAGACCCAGTACTTC. Its protein product is CASSSNQETQYF.

The genes are TRBV29-1 and TRBJ2-7, with TRBD2 matching over 11 bases. The CDR3 totals 13 residues. With 5 bases clipped from V and 5 bases from J, the junction kept 5 bases outside the gene matches. The germline CDR1 and CDR2 sequences are SQVTM and ANQGSEA. This CDR3 is CSVPRLAGHEQYF. The CDR3, as DNA: TGCAGCGTTCCCCGACTAGCGGGACACGAGCAGTACTTC.